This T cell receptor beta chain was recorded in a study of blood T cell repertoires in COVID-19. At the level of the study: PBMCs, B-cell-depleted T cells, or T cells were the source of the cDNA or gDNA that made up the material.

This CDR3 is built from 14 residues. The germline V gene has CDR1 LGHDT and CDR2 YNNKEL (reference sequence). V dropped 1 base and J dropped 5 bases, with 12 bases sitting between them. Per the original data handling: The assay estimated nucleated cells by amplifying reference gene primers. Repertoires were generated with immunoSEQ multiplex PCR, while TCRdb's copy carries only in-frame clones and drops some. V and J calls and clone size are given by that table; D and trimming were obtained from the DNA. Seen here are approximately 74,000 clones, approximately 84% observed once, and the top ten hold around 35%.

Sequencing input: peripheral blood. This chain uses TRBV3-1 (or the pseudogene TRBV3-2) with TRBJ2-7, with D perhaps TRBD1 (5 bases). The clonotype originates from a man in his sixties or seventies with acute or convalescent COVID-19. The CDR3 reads CASSQVLGADEQYF. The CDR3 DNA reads TGTGCCAGCAGCCAAGTATTAGGGGCTGACGAGCAGTACTTC.